A single sample is the source of the 22 T cell receptor beta chains below, sequenced in a study of blood T cell repertoires in COVID-19 (dated by TCRdb to the early 2020s). The library relied on the immunoSEQ multiplex PCR assay. TCRdb obtained this table from immuneACCESS and retained in-frame rearrangements with V and J assigned. These tables miss some clones; where compared with another copy, unresolved V genes account for less than half of the shortfall, and the remainder is unexplained. This sample gives approximately 500,000 clones in total; 88% of them show up just once. The ten largest account for roughly 1.9% of the sample. The sequenced sample was PBMCs or T cells enriched from blood (not recorded which). These receptors were obtained from a woman between 40 and 50 years old who had recovered from COVID-19.

This clone came up a few times. The V call is TRBV5-1, the J call TRBJ1-5, with D tentatively TRBD1 (6 bases). The V end was cut by 5 bases, the J end by 5 bases, with 17 bases between. The CDR3 is made up of 15 amino acids. Germline-derived CDR1 and CDR2 are SGHRS and YFSETQ. The CDR3 region is CASRATGNSDQPQHF. CDR3 DNA: TGCGCCAGCAGGGCCACAGGGAACAGCGATCAGCCCCAGCATTTT.

The V gene is TRBV12-5, the J gene TRBJ2-7, with TRBD2 as a possible D gene (6 bases). The CDR3 is 13 residues long. Germline V lookup: CDR1 LGHNT, CDR2 FRNRAP. Trimming took 5 bases from V and 1 from J, leaving 9 bases between them. CDR3 sequence (DNA): TGTGCTAGTGGTGTAGGGAGGTCCTACGAGCAGTACTTC. Amino acids: CASGVGRSYEQYF.

This chain joins TRBV7-8 and TRBJ2-1, with D possibly being TRBD2 (5 bases). The V gene lost 5 bases and the J gene lost 10 bases, with 18 bases spanning the gap. The CDR3 contains 14 residues. CDR1 and CDR2 (germline): SGHVS, FQNEAQ. CDR3 coding DNA: TGTGCCAGCAGCCCTCGTGAGGGCGAACGGGAGCAGTTCTTC. This codes for CASSPREGEREQFF.

This clone came up a few times. This chain connects TRBV27 to TRBJ1-6, with a weak D call TRBD1 (6 bases). The germline V gene encodes CDR1 MNHEY and CDR2 SMNVEV (reference sequence). V dropped 0 bases and J dropped 9 bases, with 18 bases sitting between them. The CDR3 spans 17 residues. CDR3 nucleotides: TGTGCCAGCAGTTTATCCTCGGACAGCCCCGCGGGTTCACCCCTCCACTTT. This sequence encodes CASSLSSDSPAGSPLHF.

This chain joins TRBV7-2 and TRBJ2-3; 13 nucleotides match TRBD2. The germline gives CDR1 SGHTA, CDR2 FQGNSA. The length of the CDR3 is 15 residues. J gave up 10 bases and V 1 base, and 5 bases lay outside the gene matches. CDR3 sequence: CASSLGGLAGVAQYF. The CDR3 coding sequence is TGTGCCAGCAGCTTAGGTGGACTAGCGGGAGTTGCGCAGTATTTT.

This clone was found once. The chain couples TRBV10-2 to TRBJ1-5; D is unclear. Trimming stripped 4 bases from V and 0 bases from J, with 7 bases between. The CDR3 runs to 14 residues. Germline CDR1 WSHSY, CDR2 SAAADI. This CDR3 reads CASSAVHSNQPQHF. In DNA form, the CDR3 reads TGCGCCAGCAGTGCAGTTCATAGCAATCAGCCCCAGCATTTT.

The chain is built from TRBV19 and TRBJ2-2; tentatively, D is TRBD2 (5 bases). V was clipped by 6 bases and J by 1 base, with 9 bases between them. Germline values: CDR1 LNHDA, CDR2 SQIVND (reference sequence). The CDR3 contains 14 residues. The CDR3, as DNA: TGTGCCAGTAGAATCGGACTGAACACCGGGGAGCTGTTTTTT. Translating gives CASRIGLNTGELFF.

This clone was detected once. The chain is built from TRBV19 and TRBJ2-5, with TRBD2 identical over 10 bases. Germline loops: CDR1 LNHDA, CDR2 SQIVND (reference sequence). With 7 bases clipped from V and 2 bases from J, the junction kept 7 bases outside the gene matches. The CDR3 spans 15 residues. This chain's CDR3 is CASTQSGGGQETQYF. The CDR3 nucleotides read TGTGCCAGTACCCAAAGCGGGGGGGGTCAAGAGACCCAGTACTTC.

A word on this clone: This same CDR3 is encoded by further DNA sequences in the sample. The genes are TRBV29-1 and TRBJ1-4, with D possibly TRBD1 on 5 matching bases. The germline V gene has CDR1 SQVTM and CDR2 ANQGSEA. V was cut by 4 bases and J by 0 bases, with 9 bases left in between. This CDR3 region has 14 residues. CDR3 bases: TGCAGCGTTGGATGGGGGGCAACTAATGAAAAACTGTTTTTT. Translation gives CSVGWGATNEKLFF.

The genes are TRBV7-6 and TRBJ2-1, with D tentatively TRBD1 (7 bases). Germline CDR1 is SGHVS and CDR2 is FNYEAQ. This CDR3 region has 15 residues. With 5 bases removed from V and 7 bases from J, the gap between germline ends came to 18 bases. In DNA, the CDR3 is TGTGCCAGCAGCCGAGGCCAGACAGGGAGGAATGAGCAGTTCTTC. Its protein is CASSRGQTGRNEQFF.

This chain joins TRBV10-1 and TRBJ1-1; 11 bases are a match to TRBD1. J lost 1 base, V lost 3 bases, and 4 bases had no gene match. The germline gives CDR1 WNHNN, CDR2 SYGVQD (reference sequence). CDR3 length: 16 amino acids. Written as DNA, the CDR3 is TGCGCCAGCAGTGATAAGGACAGGGGGCCGAACACTGAAGCTTTCTTT. Its translation is CASSDKDRGPNTEAFF.

The rearrangement links TRBV3-1 (or the pseudogene TRBV3-2) to TRBJ2-5; 10 nucleotides line up with TRBD2. CDR1 LGHDT and CDR2 YNNKEL come from the germline V gene (reference sequence). Trimming took 5 bases from V and 4 from J; bases not matched to a gene: 4. This CDR3 comprises 14 residues. The CDR3 DNA is TGTGCCAGCAGCGCCCGACTAGCGGGAGAGACCCAGTACTTC. This codes for CASSARLAGETQYF.

The rearrangement links TRBV5-4 to TRBJ2-5, with 8 bases that match TRBD1. The CDR3 contains 12 residues. Germline loops: CDR1 SGHNT, CDR2 YYREEE (reference sequence). V trimming: 4 bases; J trimming: 7 bases; junction bases outside the gene matches: 3. Here the CDR3 reads CASSLDRATQYF. In DNA form, the CDR3 reads TGTGCCAGCAGCCTGGACAGGGCGACCCAGTACTTC.

The chain is built from TRBV5-6 and TRBJ2-7, with a weak D call TRBD2 (6 bases). The CDR3 runs 13 residues. V shed 5 bases and J shed 3 bases, with 12 bases lying between them. The germline CDR1 and CDR2 sequences are SGHDT and YYEEEE. The CDR3 sequence: CASSNRGIYEQYF. For the CDR3, the DNA is TGTGCCAGCAGTAACCGGGGGATCTACGAGCAGTACTTC.

The rearrangement uses TRBV3-1 (or the pseudogene TRBV3-2) and TRBJ2-2; 10 nucleotides match TRBD1. This CDR3 comprises 15 residues. The germline V gene has CDR1 LGHDT and CDR2 YNNKEL (reference sequence). V lost 4 bases and J lost 5; bases outside the gene matches: 4. CDR3 DNA: TGTGCCAGCAGCCGAGACAGGGGGCAGACCGGGGAGCTGTTTTTT. It codes for CASSRDRGQTGELFF.

V usage is TRBV27 and J usage is TRBJ1-6; 7 bases agree with TRBD1. The CDR3 has 12 amino acids. The V and J ends lost 10 bases and 8 bases, in that order; junction bases with no gene match: 5. Germline V gene data show CDR1 as MNHEY and CDR2 as SMNVEV (reference sequence). The CDR3, as DNA: TGTGCCACCGGACAGGTGGATTCACCCCTCCACTTT. Translated, it gives CATGQVDSPLHF.

The V gene is TRBV10-1, the J gene TRBJ2-2; possible D gene TRBD2, 6 bases. This CDR3 contains 16 residues. CDR1 is WNHNN, CDR2 SYGVQD, per germline (reference sequence). The V gene lost 0 bases and the J gene lost 10 bases, with 18 bases spanning the gap. As DNA, the CDR3 is TGCGCCAGCAGTGAGTCGTATAGCGGAGGGCTGGCGGAGCTGTTTTTT. Encoded protein: CASSESYSGGLAELFF.

The J gene is TRBJ2-7, the V gene TRBV4-1; D is unresolved. V gave up 0 bases and J gave up 5 bases, with 11 bases separating them. Per the germline V gene, CDR1 is MGHRA and CDR2 is YSYEKL. The CDR3 has 14 amino acids. The CDR3 coding sequence is TGCGCCAGCAGCCAAGAGTTACTGCGTGACGAGCAGTACTTC. Encoded protein: CASSQELLRDEQYF.

V usage is TRBV7-2 and J usage is TRBJ2-7; 7 nucleotides match TRBD2. Per germline, CDR1 SGHTA and CDR2 FQGNSA. Trimming took 4 bases from V and 1 from J; bases not matched to a gene: 1. This CDR3 has 13 residues. CDR3 amino acids: CASSSSGSYEQYF. CDR3 sequence (DNA): TGTGCCAGCAGCTCTAGCGGATCCTACGAGCAGTACTTC.

The gene calls are TRBV6-5 and TRBJ2-7; weak D call: TRBD2 (6 bases). Trimming took off 6 bases at V and 5 bases at J, with 20 bases between the two ends. The CDR3 contains 15 residues. Germline V gene data show CDR1 as MNHEY and CDR2 as SVGAGI. CDR3 nucleotides: TGTGCCAGCAGCAAGAGCGGGCGGCCGCATCACGAGCAGTACTTC. This encodes CASSKSGRPHHEQYF.

This chain uses TRBV23-1 with TRBJ2-7; TRBD2 agrees at 7 bases. TRBV23-1 is identified as an open reading frame with a role that is uncertain. The trim removed 0 bases at V and 0 bases at J, leaving 8 bases unmatched. The CDR3 runs 17 residues. This CDR3 is CASSQSHLADISYEQYF. The CDR3 nucleotides are TGCGCCAGCAGTCAATCGCACCTAGCGGACATCTCCTACGAGCAGTACTTC.

The rearrangement links TRBV3-1 (or the pseudogene TRBV3-2) to TRBJ2-5; 14 nucleotides agree with TRBD2. The length of the CDR3 is 20 residues. V shed 5 bases and J 5 bases; nucleotides not matched to a gene: 19. Per germline, CDR1 LGHDT and CDR2 YNNKEL (reference sequence). The CDR3 bases are TGTGCCAGCAGCGAACAAGCGGGACTAGCGGGAGTGGCGTCGTCGGAGACCCAGTACTTC. It encodes CASSEQAGLAGVASSETQYF.